This T cell receptor (beta chain) was sequenced for a study of blood T cell repertoires in COVID-19. About the study: T cells, B-cell-depleted T cells, or PBMCs provided the cDNA or gDNA that served as material.

TCRdb's table, derived via immunoSEQ multiplex PCR, lists solely in-frame clones and lacks some. The sample shows about 260,000 clones, around 90% of them seen only once. Trimming cost V 3 bases and J 8 bases, with 21 bases left between them. In germline, CDR1 is SGHVS, CDR2 FNYEAQ. This CDR3 is 16 amino acids long. Sequenced sample: peripheral blood. V usage is TRBV7-6 and J usage is TRBJ2-3, with D uncertain. The clonotype was recovered from a woman aged 45-65 years who had recovered from COVID-19. CDR3 amino acids: CASSFSVVPTSGTQYF. Here the CDR3 DNA reads TGTGCCAGCAGCTTTTCGGTCGTACCTACTTCCGGTACGCAGTATTTT.